This entry concerns a single TCR beta chain. The sample belongs to a study of blood T cell repertoires in COVID-19. Study-level information: The analysed material was cDNA or gDNA that came from T cells, B-cell-depleted T cells, or PBMCs.

This CDR3 spans 12 amino acids. Germline V CDR1 and CDR2: SGHDT, YYEEEE. V dropped 2 bases and J dropped 2 bases, with 5 bases sitting between them. In the original workflow: Scientists estimated how many nucleated cells there were by amplifying reference gene primers. This table comes from immunoSEQ multiplex PCR, and its TCRdb copy is limited to in-frame clones, with some not included. V and J calls and clone size are those listed in that table; D and trimming were worked out from the DNA. Among around 100,000 clones listed, around 90% were seen once. Sequences were obtained from peripheral blood. J is TRBJ2-7 and V is TRBV5-6; D is undetermined. This receptor was obtained from a human donor in a cohort sampled during active COVID-19. CDR3 sequence: CASSFQTYEQYF. CDR3 bases: TGTGCCAGCAGCTTTCAGACCTACGAGCAGTACTTC.